This paragraph reports one T cell receptor (beta chain). The germline V gene has CDR1 SGHDN and CDR2 FVKESK. The CDR3 covers 18 residues. V was pared by 2 bases and J by 4 bases, with 18 bases between. The sample belongs to a study of CD8 T cells in Susac syndrome. The RNA, about 0.45 to 1 ug, was put through reverse transcription using random hexamers. TCRdb fed the immunoSEQ multiplex PCR reads into MiXCR, producing one record per CDR3 protein. The sample yields over 100,000 distinct CDR3 sequences, around 93% seen once. Healthy donors matched for age and sex were used as controls. This chain uses TRBV14 with TRBJ2-6; D perhaps matches TRBD1 (6 bases). The receptor comes from a human donor in good health. The material sequenced was CD8+ T cells from PBMCs. The CDR3 here is CASSQQWGRGSGANVLTF. The CDR3 DNA follows: TGTGCCAGCAGCCAACAATGGGGCAGGGGTTCGGGGGCCAACGTCCTGACTTTC.